This T cell receptor (beta chain) was obtained from a study of T cells after yellow fever vaccination. Study-wide findings and caveats: Boosting was followed by the reappearance of most primary-vaccination clones (approximately 95% CD4, about 90% CD8). Abundant bulk-derived clonotypes could contaminate FACS-sorted repertoires. Peaking faster, on day 5 versus 15, the secondary response was nonetheless weaker.

V was cut by 1 base and J by 5 bases, with 12 bases left in between. Germline CDR1 reads MNHEY; CDR2 reads SMNVEV (reference sequence). The CDR3 consists of 15 residues. Template switching with 5'RACE generated the TCR cDNA and added a universal primer site and UMIs. TCRdb ran MiXCR on the 5' RACE reads and lists one entry per CDR3 protein. The repertoire has 300,000 to 350,000 distinct CDR3 sequences, approximately 4% of them found once; the top ten carry 15% to 20%. For this clonotype: The antigen is undetermined.

Specimen: PBMCs, collected 15 days after the yellow fever booster vaccination. The chain has TRBV27 and TRBJ1-5, with TRBD1 as a possible D gene (5 bases). The source of this sequence is a man aged 18 to 35 who received the YFV17D yellow fever vaccine. As DNA, the CDR3 is TGTGCCAGCAGTTTATATGTGGGGGGGGATCAGCCCCAGCATTTT. Its protein is CASSLYVGGDQPQHF.